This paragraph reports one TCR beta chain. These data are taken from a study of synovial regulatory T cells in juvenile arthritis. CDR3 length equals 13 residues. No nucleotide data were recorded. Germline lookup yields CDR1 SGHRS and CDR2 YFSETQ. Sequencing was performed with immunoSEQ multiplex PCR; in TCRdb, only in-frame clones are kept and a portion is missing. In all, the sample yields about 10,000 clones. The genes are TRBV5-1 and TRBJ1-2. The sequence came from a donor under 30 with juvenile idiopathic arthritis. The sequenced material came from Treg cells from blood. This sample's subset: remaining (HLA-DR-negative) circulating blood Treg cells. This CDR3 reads CASSLAANYGYTF.